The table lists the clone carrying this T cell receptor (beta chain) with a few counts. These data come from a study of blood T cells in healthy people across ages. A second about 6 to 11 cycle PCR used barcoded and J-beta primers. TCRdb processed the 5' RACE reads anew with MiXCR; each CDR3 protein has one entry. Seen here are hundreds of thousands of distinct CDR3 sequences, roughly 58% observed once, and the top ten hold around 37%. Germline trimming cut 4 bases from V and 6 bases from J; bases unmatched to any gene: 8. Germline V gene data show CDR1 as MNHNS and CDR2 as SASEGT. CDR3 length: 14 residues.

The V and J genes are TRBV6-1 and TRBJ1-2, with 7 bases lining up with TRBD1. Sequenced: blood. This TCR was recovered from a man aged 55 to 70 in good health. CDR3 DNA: TGTGCCAGCAGTGCCTCCGGGACAGAAAATGGCTACACCTTC. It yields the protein CASSASGTENGYTF.